These 29 T cell receptor beta chains were all obtained from the same sample, sequenced in a study of T cells in Graves' hyperthyroidism and ophthalmopathy. Amplification of TCR beta CDR3 regions used RNA as the template. HTBI primers were the set used in a first-round RT-PCR of the TCR CDR3. Each CDR3 protein gets one entry after TCRdb re-called the multiplex PCR reads with MiXCR. The repertoire holds about 570,000 distinct CDR3 sequences, with about 43% as singletons. Material for sequencing was peripheral blood or thyroid tissue (not recorded which). The source is an adult woman with Graves' disease, either hyperthyroidism or ophthalmopathy (not recorded which).

Concerning this clonotype: At one boundary the junction diverges from the germline segment, which might be a read error. The rearrangement links TRBV29-1 to TRBJ2-7; D may be TRBD1 (8 bases). This CDR3 has 12 amino acids. Germline V gene sequence: CDR1 SQVTM, CDR2 ANQGSEA. CDR3 coding DNA: TGCAGCGTGAGGGGGGGGACAGGCGAGGGTGTCTTC. Translation: CSVRGGTGEGVF.

This clonotype came up a few times. The CDR3 loop is CATSTSRTSNQPQHF. For the CDR3, the DNA is TGTGCCACCAGTACCTCGCGGACTAGCAATCAGCCCCAGCATTTT. The chain employs TRBV24-1 and TRBJ1-5, with D uncertain. V was cut by 6 bases and J by 0 bases, with 11 bases left in between. Germline CDR1 KGHDR, CDR2 SFDVKD. This CDR3 comprises 15 residues.

V is TRBV10-3 and J is TRBJ1-5; the match to TRBD1 covers 7 bases. The CDR3 runs 13 residues. Looked up from germline, CDR1 is ENHRY and CDR2 is SYGVKD. The J segment lost 7 bases and the V segment lost 2 bases, leaving 2 bases of the junction unmatched. This chain's CDR3 is CAISETGDQPQHF. For the CDR3, the DNA is TGTGCCATCAGTGAGACAGGGGACCAGCCCCAGCATTTT.

This clonotype was observed many times. This rearrangement joins TRBV6-5 to TRBJ2-5, with TRBD2 identical over 14 bases. The CDR3 extends over 16 amino acids. Unmatched junction bases numbered 6, after V lost 5 bases and J lost 4 bases. The V gene's germline CDR1 is MNHEY and CDR2 SVGAGI. CDR3 DNA: TGTGCCAGCAGTCGAGGGACTAGCGGGAGTGGAGAGACCCAGTACTTC. It yields the protein CASSRGTSGSGETQYF.

This clonotype came up many times. The chain uses TRBV6-1 and TRBJ1-5, with no clear D. CDR1 and CDR2 (germline): MNHNS, SASEGT. The CDR3 consists of 14 residues. Trimming removed 4 bases at V and 3 bases at J, with 10 bases between. DNA of the CDR3: TGTGCCAGCAGTGCGATTTGGACCAATCAGCCCCAGCATTTT. Its protein product is CASSAIWTNQPQHF.

V gene TRBV5-1 combines with J gene TRBJ1-2, with D tentatively TRBD1 (5 bases). V was trimmed by 4 bases and J by 6 bases, leaving 19 bases between them. The CDR3 runs to 15 residues. Germline V gene sequence: CDR1 SGHRS, CDR2 YFSETQ. In nucleotides, the CDR3 is TGCGCCAGCAGCCCCTTGGGGGGAGAGTTCGATGGCTACACCTTC. This translates into CASSPLGGEFDGYTF.

This clonotype appeared many times. This sequence joins TRBV15 and TRBJ1-5, with D perhaps TRBD1 (6 bases). The V gene's germline CDR1 is LNHNV and CDR2 YYDKDF (reference sequence). The CDR3 has 15 residues. The V and J ends lost 0 bases and 5 bases respectively, with 11 bases between them. CDR3 protein: CATSRDLGGHQPQHF. The CDR3 DNA follows: TGTGCCACCAGCAGAGATCTAGGGGGGCATCAGCCCCAGCATTTT.

As for this clonotype: The CDR3 end shows no conserved phenylalanine or tryptophan, and so a read error is likely. Because the CDR3's place on the DNA is in doubt, the DNA is left out and the CDR3 is given as listed by TCRdb. This chain uses TRBV15 with TRBJ2-5; TRBD2 was called by the table and not checked on the DNA. 14 amino acids form the CDR3, both terminal residues included. Germline-derived CDR1 and CDR2 are LNHNV and YYDKDF (reference sequence). CDR3 sequence reads: CATSRDQGSGNPNT.

This clonotype was recorded many times. The chain links TRBV2 to TRBJ2-5; perhaps TRBD2 as D (5 bases). The CDR3 consists of 14 residues. Trimming pared 8 bases from V and 1 base from J, leaving 14 bases between. CDR1 is SNHLY, CDR2 FYNNEI, per germline. CDR3 bases: TGTGCCAGCGGGCCGAGGGAGCTCCAAGAGACCCAGTACTTC. Its translation is CASGPRELQETQYF.

This chain joins TRBV7-9 and TRBJ2-7; D is possibly TRBD1 (5 bases). CDR1 and CDR2 from the germline V gene are SEHNR and FQNEAQ (reference sequence). The germline V and J ends were trimmed by 6 bases and 2 bases, with 11 bases remaining between them. The CDR3 runs to 13 residues. The CDR3 DNA sequence: TGTGCCAGCAGAAGGGGCCGGGCCTACGAGCAGTACTTC. Residues: CASRRGRAYEQYF.

This clonotype was detected only once. It may be a read error: a sequence one base away is much more abundant. The CDR3 does not end in the conserved phenylalanine or tryptophan, so this is likely a read error. The chain links TRBV4-1 to TRBJ1-1, with TRBD1 matching 10 bases. Looked up from germline, CDR1 is MGHRA and CDR2 is YSYEKL. The CDR3 sequence is 16 residues long. V shed 3 bases, J shed 7 bases, and the junction held 11 bases outside the gene matches. Written as DNA, the CDR3 is TGCGCCAGCAGCCACGAAACCATTGGACAGGGGGATGAAGCTTTCCTT. Protein product: CASSHETIGQGDEAFL.

The V and J genes are TRBV25-1 and TRBJ1-6; perhaps TRBD1 as D (5 bases). Germline CDR1 reads MGHDK; CDR2 reads SYGVNS. With 3 bases removed from V and 6 bases from J, the gap between germline ends came to 9 bases. This CDR3 is built from 14 residues. The CDR3 protein is CASSETVFNSPLHF. CDR3 DNA: TGTGCCAGCAGTGAGACAGTTTTTAATTCACCCCTCCACTTT.

This chain uses TRBV18 with TRBJ2-7; 9 bases are a match to TRBD1. CDR3 length equals 15 residues. Trimming cost V 3 bases and J 1 base; bases outside gene matches: 4. CDR1 KGHSH and CDR2 LQKENI come from the germline V gene. CDR3 DNA: TGTGCCAGCTCACCCTCGGGACAGGGTTCCTACGAGCAGTACTTC. This translates into CASSPSGQGSYEQYF.

The chain combines TRBV20-1 with TRBJ1-2; D gene unclear. V lost 0 bases, J lost 4 bases, and 21 bases lay in between. Germline assignment: CDR1 DFQATT and CDR2 SNEGSKA (reference sequence). The CDR3 is 17 amino acids. In DNA form, the CDR3 reads TGCAGTGCTAGAGAGAGACGTGGGCAGGCCGTTGGCTATGGCTACACCTTC. Amino acid sequence: CSARERRGQAVGYGYTF.

The chain has TRBV19 and TRBJ2-1, with D tentatively TRBD1 (5 bases). Germline CDR1 reads LNHDA; CDR2 reads SQIVND (reference sequence). This CDR3 region has 15 residues. Trimming stripped 5 bases from V and 0 bases from J, with 11 bases between. The CDR3 is CASSPGHSSYNEQFF. The DNA of the CDR3 is TGTGCCAGTAGTCCAGGACATAGCTCCTACAATGAGCAGTTCTTC.

This rearrangement joins TRBV7-2 to TRBJ2-1; D is ambiguous. CDR1 and CDR2 from the germline V gene are SGHTA and FQGNSA. The V end lost 5 bases, the J end lost 9 bases, and 8 bases lay between the germline ends. The CDR3 has 11 residues. The CDR3 loop reads CASSITTEQFF. CDR3 DNA: TGTGCCAGCAGCATAACCACTGAGCAGTTCTTC.

This clonotype was counted at least ten times. The gene calls are TRBV10-3 and TRBJ1-2; D not resolved. The CDR3 has 13 residues. Trimming took off 2 bases at V and 7 bases at J, with 11 bases between the two ends. Looked up from germline, CDR1 is ENHRY and CDR2 is SYGVKD. The CDR3 reads CAISETGRGGYTF. The CDR3 nucleotides are TGTGCCATCAGTGAGACCGGCCGGGGTGGCTACACCTTC.

This sequence joins TRBV12-3 or TRBV12-4 and TRBJ1-1; 9 positions agree with TRBD1. The CDR3 contains 12 residues. Germline trimming cut 5 bases from V and 10 bases from J; bases unmatched to any gene: 5. The CDR3: CASSEQGAGAFF. CDR3 DNA: TGTGCCAGCAGTGAACAGGGGGCTGGAGCTTTCTTT.

About this clonotype itself: This may arise from a read error, as a much more abundant clone is one base away. This chain connects TRBV27 to TRBJ2-7; the D is unclear. The CDR3 has 14 residues. V dropped 11 bases and J dropped 2 bases, with 19 bases sitting between them. CDR1 MNHEY and CDR2 SMNVEV come from the germline V gene (reference sequence). The CDR3 region is CACNDLDRPYEQYF. DNA of the CDR3: TGTGCCTGCAATGACCTGGACCGACCCTACGAGCAGTACTTC.

The rearrangement joins TRBV15 to TRBJ2-2; D assignment may be TRBD1 or TRBD2 (5 bases each). V lost 1 base, J lost 3 bases, and 15 bases lay in between. There are 17 residues in the CDR3. Germline lookup yields CDR1 LNHNV and CDR2 YYDKDF (reference sequence). DNA of the CDR3: TGTGCCACCAGCAGAGGAGGGATTCAGGGTGACACCGGGGAGCTGTTTTTT. This translates into CATSRGGIQGDTGELFF.

The table lists this clonotype with many counts. The chain is built from TRBV19 and TRBJ2-7; 11 nucleotides agree with TRBD1. Germline V gene sequence: CDR1 LNHDA, CDR2 SQIVND (reference sequence). The CDR3 spans 13 residues. V was pared by 7 bases and J by 6 bases, with 5 bases of the junction left unmatched. The CDR3 spells CASMGQGEAEQYF. For the CDR3, the DNA is TGTGCCAGTATGGGACAGGGGGAAGCCGAGCAGTACTTC.

The rearrangement uses TRBV10-3 and TRBJ2-7; TRBD1 matches 7 bases. V gave up 3 bases and J gave up 2 bases; unmatched junction bases: 4. The CDR3 is 14 residues long. Germline assignment: CDR1 ENHRY and CDR2 SYGVKD. The CDR3 loop reads CAISEGTAPYEQYF. CDR3 DNA sequence: TGTGCCATCAGTGAAGGGACAGCCCCCTACGAGCAGTACTTC.

The gene calls are TRBV7-9 and TRBJ1-2; the match to TRBD1 covers 8 bases. The CDR3 contains 14 residues. V gave up 7 bases and J gave up 7 bases; unmatched junction bases: 11. Germline loops: CDR1 SEHNR, CDR2 FQNEAQ (reference sequence). For the CDR3, the DNA is TGTGCCAGCACCGGACAGGGATGGGTGTCTGGCTACACCTTC. Amino acids: CASTGQGWVSGYTF.

Turning to this clonotype: A single base separates this from a much larger clone, so it may be a read error. This chain connects TRBV6-5 to TRBJ2-3; 10 bases match TRBD2. The CDR3 covers 15 residues. CDR1 MNHEY and CDR2 SVGAGI come from the germline V gene. CDR3 nucleotides: TGTGCCATCAGTCAGCGGGAGGGCCTCACATATACGCAGTATTTT. It specifies CAISQREGLTYTQYF.

In its sample, this clonotype was seen a few times. The gene calls are TRBV2 and TRBJ1-2, with TRBD1 as a possible D gene (6 bases). CDR1 is SNHLY, CDR2 FYNNEI, per germline. The V end lost 7 bases, the J end lost 3 bases, and 18 bases lay between the germline ends. The CDR3 length is 15 residues. Written as DNA, the CDR3 is TGTGCCAGCAAACTCGGGACAACCGGAGACTATGGCTACACCTTC. Translation: CASKLGTTGDYGYTF.

This clonotype has a count of ten or more. The V call is TRBV11-2, the J call TRBJ2-2; TRBD2 matches 8 bases. Germline V lookup: CDR1 SGHAT, CDR2 FQNNGV. This CDR3 contains 15 residues. The junction had 5 bases not matched to a gene; V was cut back by 4 bases and J by 4 bases. The CDR3, as DNA: TGTGCCAGCAGCTCTCGCGCGGGGGGCACCGGGGAGCTGTTTTTT. Residues: CASSSRAGGTGELFF.

The gene calls are TRBV25-1 and TRBJ2-7, with D unresolved. The CDR3 has 11 amino acids. Trimming removed 8 bases at V and 3 bases at J, with 8 bases between. The germline V gene has CDR1 MGHDK and CDR2 SYGVNS. Here the CDR3 DNA reads TGTGCCAGCGGAATTGGCTACGAGCAGTACTTC. This gives the protein CASGIGYEQYF.

Only a few counts were recorded for this clonotype. This chain uses TRBV14 with TRBJ2-5, with 8 bases lining up with TRBD2. CDR1 is SGHDN and CDR2 is FVKESK in the germline V gene. This CDR3 is built from 15 residues. With V trimmed by 1 base and J by 6 bases, 7 bases remained unmatched. The CDR3 sequence is CASSQGLSGGQTQYF. CDR3 bases: TGTGCCAGCAGCCAAGGACTCTCGGGAGGGCAGACCCAGTACTTC.

The count of this clonotype is one. This chain links TRBV20-1 with TRBJ2-6, with D possibly being TRBD2 (6 bases). V dropped 6 bases and J dropped 14 bases, with 23 bases sitting between them. CDR3 length: 14 amino acids. Germline values: CDR1 DFQATT, CDR2 SNEGSKA (reference sequence). CDR3 region: CSARGPGLPMILTF. Here the CDR3 DNA reads TGCAGTGCCCGCGGACCGGGACTGCCGATGATCCTGACTTTC.